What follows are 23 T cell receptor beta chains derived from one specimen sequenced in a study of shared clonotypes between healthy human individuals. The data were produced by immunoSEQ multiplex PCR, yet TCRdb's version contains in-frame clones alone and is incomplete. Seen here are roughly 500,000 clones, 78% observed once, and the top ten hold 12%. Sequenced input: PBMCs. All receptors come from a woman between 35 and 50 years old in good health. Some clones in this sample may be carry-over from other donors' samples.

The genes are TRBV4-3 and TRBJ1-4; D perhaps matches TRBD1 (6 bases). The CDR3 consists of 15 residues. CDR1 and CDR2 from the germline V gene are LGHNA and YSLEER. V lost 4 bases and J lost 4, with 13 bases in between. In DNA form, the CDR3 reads TGCGCCAGCAGCCGCGTACAGGGCGGTAATGAAAAACTGTTTTTT. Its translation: CASSRVQGGNEKLFF.

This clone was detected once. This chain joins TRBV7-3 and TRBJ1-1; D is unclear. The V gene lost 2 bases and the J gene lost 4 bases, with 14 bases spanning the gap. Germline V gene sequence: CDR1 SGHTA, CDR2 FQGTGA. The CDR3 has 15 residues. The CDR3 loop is CASSLFPGGGTEAFF. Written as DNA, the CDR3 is TGTGCCAGCAGCTTATTCCCCGGCGGCGGCACTGAAGCTTTCTTT.

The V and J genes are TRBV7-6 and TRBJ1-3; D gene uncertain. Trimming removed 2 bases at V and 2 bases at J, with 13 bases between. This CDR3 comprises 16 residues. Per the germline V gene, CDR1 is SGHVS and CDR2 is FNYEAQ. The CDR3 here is CASSLSTPSTGNTIYF. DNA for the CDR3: TGTGCCAGCAGCTTATCGACACCTTCTACTGGAAACACCATATATTTT.

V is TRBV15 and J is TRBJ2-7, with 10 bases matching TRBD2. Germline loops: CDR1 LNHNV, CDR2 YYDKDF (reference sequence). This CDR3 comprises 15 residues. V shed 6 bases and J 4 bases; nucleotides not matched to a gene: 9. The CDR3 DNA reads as TGTGCCACCAGATTTACTACAGCGGGGGGGTACGAGCAGTACTTC. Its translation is CATRFTTAGGYEQYF.

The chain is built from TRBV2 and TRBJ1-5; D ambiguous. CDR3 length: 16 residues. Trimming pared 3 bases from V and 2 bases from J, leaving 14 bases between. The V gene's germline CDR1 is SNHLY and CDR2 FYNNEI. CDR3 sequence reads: CASSDSYRARNQPQHF. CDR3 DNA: TGTGCCAGCAGTGACAGTTATAGGGCGCGCAATCAGCCCCAGCATTTT.

The CDR3 bases are TGTGCCAGCGGCAGGACTAGCGGCAACTACAATGAGCAGTTCTTC. Amino acid sequence: CASGRTSGNYNEQFF. V gene TRBV2 combines with J gene TRBJ2-1, with 10 bases matching TRBD2. This CDR3 is 15 amino acids long. V lost 8 bases to trimming and J lost 3 bases; unmatched junction nucleotides: 7. Per the germline V gene, CDR1 is SNHLY and CDR2 is FYNNEI.

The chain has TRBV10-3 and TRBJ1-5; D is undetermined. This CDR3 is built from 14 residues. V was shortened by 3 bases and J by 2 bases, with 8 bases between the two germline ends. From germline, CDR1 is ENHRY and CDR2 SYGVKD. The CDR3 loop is CAISDGRGNQPQHF. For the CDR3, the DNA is TGTGCCATCAGTGACGGTAGGGGCAATCAGCCCCAGCATTTT.

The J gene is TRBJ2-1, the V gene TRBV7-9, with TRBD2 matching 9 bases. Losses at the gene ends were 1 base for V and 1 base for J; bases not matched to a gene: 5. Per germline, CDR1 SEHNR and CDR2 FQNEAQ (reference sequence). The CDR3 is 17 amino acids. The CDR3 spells CASSLGSGSNSYNEQFF. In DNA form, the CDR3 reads TGTGCCAGCAGCTTAGGTAGCGGGAGTAATTCCTACAATGAGCAGTTCTTC.

The CDR3 bases are TGTGCCACCAGCAGGTGGGGGGACACAATAGATGAGCAGTTCTTC. Its translation: CATSRWGDTIDEQFF. The chain couples TRBV15 to TRBJ2-1, with D possibly called TRBD1 or TRBD2 (6 bases each). The CDR3 length is 15 residues. Germline-derived CDR1 and CDR2 are LNHNV and YYDKDF (reference sequence). The V end lost 3 bases, the J end lost 8 bases, and 17 bases lay between the germline ends.

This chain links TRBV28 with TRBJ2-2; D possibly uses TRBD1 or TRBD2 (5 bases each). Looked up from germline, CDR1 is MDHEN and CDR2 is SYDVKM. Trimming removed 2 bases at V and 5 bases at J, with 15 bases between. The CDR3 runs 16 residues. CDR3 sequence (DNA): TGTGCCAGCAGTTTAATCGTGGGGGTAGGGACCGGGGAGCTGTTTTTT. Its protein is CASSLIVGVGTGELFF.

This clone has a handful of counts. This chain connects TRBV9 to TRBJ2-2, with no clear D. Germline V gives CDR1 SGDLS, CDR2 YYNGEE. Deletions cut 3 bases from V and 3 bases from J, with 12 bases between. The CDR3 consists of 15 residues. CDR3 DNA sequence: TGTGCCAGCAGCGCACGGCACACCGACACCGGGGAGCTGTTTTTT. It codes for CASSARHTDTGELFF.

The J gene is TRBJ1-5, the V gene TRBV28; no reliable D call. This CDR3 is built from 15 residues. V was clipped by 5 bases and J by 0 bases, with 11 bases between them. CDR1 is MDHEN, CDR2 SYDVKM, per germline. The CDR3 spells CASSGPSYSNQPQHF. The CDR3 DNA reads TGTGCCAGCAGTGGACCCTCTTATAGCAATCAGCCCCAGCATTTT.

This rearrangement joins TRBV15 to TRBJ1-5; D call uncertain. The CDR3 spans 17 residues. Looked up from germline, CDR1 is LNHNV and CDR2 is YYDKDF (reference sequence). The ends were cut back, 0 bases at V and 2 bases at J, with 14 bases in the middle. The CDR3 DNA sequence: TGTGCCACCAGCAGAGATGGGAACTTAGATCGCAATCAGCCCCAGCATTTT. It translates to CATSRDGNLDRNQPQHF.

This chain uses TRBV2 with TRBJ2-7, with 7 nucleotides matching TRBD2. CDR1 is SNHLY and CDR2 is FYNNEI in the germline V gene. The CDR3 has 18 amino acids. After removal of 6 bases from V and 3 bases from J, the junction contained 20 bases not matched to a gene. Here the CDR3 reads CASRGSGLPKDLLYEQYF. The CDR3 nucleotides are TGTGCCAGCAGGGGTAGCGGGTTACCCAAAGACCTCCTCTACGAGCAGTACTTC.

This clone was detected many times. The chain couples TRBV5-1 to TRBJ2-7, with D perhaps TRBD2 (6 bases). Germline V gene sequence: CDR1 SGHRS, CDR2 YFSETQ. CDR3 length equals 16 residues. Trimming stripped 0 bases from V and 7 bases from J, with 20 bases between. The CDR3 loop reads CASSLVAGSTMGEQYF. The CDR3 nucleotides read TGCGCCAGCAGCTTGGTGGCGGGATCTACTATGGGGGAGCAGTACTTC.

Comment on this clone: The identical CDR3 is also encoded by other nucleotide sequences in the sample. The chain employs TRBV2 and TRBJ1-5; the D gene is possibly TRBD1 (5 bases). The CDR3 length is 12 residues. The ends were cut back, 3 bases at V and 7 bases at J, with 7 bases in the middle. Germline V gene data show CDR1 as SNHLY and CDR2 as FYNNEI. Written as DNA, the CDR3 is TGTGCCAGCAGTGATGAGGGGCAGCCCCAGCATTTT. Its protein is CASSDEGQPQHF.

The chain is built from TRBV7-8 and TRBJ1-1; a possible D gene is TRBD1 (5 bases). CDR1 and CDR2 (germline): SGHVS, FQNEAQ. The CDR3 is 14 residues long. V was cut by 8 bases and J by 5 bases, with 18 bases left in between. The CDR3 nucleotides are TGTGCCAGCCGCGGGACTGGGATCGGGACTGAAGCTTTCTTT. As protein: CASRGTGIGTEAFF.

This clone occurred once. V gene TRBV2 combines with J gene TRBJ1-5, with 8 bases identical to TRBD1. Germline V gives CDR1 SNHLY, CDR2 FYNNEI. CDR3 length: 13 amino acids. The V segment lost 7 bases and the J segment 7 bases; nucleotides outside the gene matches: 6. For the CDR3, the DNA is TGTGCCAGCAACCCAGGACAGGGCCAGCCCCAGCATTTT. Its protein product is CASNPGQGQPQHF.

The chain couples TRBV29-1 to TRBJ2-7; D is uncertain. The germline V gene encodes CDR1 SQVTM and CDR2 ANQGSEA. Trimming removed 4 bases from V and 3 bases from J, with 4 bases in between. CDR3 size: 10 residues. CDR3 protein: CSVVYYEQYF. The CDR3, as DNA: TGCAGCGTTGTATACTACGAGCAGTACTTC.

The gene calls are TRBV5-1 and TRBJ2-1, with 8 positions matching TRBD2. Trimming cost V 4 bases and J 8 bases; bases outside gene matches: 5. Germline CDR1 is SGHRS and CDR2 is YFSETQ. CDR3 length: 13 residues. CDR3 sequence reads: CASSPGLDYEQFF. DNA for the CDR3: TGCGCCAGCAGCCCGGGACTAGACTATGAGCAGTTCTTC.

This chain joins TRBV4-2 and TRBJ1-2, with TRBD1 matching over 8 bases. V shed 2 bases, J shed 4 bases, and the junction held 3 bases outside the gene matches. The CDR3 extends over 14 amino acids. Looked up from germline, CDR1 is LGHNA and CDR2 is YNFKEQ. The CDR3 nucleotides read TGTGCCAGCAGCCAAAATACAGGGGGCTATGGCTACACCTTC. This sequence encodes CASSQNTGGYGYTF.

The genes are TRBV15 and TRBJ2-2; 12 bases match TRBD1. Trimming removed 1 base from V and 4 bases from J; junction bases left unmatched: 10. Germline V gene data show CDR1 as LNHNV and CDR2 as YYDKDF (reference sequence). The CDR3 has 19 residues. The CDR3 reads CATSRVHSGTGGFTGELFF. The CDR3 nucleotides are TGTGCCACCAGCAGAGTCCACTCCGGGACAGGGGGCTTCACCGGGGAGCTGTTTTTT.

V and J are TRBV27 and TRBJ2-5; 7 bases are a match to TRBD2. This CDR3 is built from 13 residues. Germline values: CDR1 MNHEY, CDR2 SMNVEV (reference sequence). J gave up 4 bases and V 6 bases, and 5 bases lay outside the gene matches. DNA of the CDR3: TGTGCCAGCAGCCCCAGGGAGGGAGAGACCCAGTACTTC. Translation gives CASSPREGETQYF.